Listed below are T cell receptor beta chains from one sample, sequenced in a study of OX40 agonist ivuxolimab in advanced cancers. Clones were read by immunoSEQ multiplex PCR, and TCRdb kept only the in-frame ones, dropping some. Seen here are 15,000 to 20,000 clones, 50% to 75% observed once, and the top ten hold around 8.4%. This specimen was CD4+ or CD8+ T cells sorted from blood, taken in a trial of the OX40 agonist ivuxolimab. Receptor source: an adult with an advanced solid tumor such as melanoma, head and neck, liver or kidney cancer. The CDR3 runs from the conserved cysteine through the conserved F or W. Each record gives: V gene, D gene, J gene, clone size, CDR3 DNA, CDR3 protein. The D gene is left open where the match is weak. The listing skips clone size in some rows; elsewhere it reads once, few, many or a size class.

v_gene: TRBV5-4; d_gene: .; j_gene: TRBJ1-2; abundance: .; CDR3nt: TGTGCCAGCAGCTTGGTTGGGGGCCCGTCCATCTATGGCTACACCTTC; CDR3aa: CASSLVGGPSIYGYTF
v_gene: TRBV7-9; d_gene: .; j_gene: TRBJ2-7; abundance: .; CDR3nt: TGTGCCAGCAGCTTAGCTAAGGCGGGTGCGACCTACGAGCAGTACTTC; CDR3aa: CASSLAKAGATYEQYF
v_gene: TRBV7-6; d_gene: .; j_gene: TRBJ1-4; abundance: .; CDR3nt: TGTGCCAGCAGCTTAGGGGGTGACAGTACTAATGAAAAACTGTTTTTT; CDR3aa: CASSLGGDSTNEKLFF
v_gene: TRBV5-4; d_gene: .; j_gene: TRBJ1-2; abundance: once; CDR3nt: TGTGCCAGCAGCTTGTTCTTGGCGGTTGCTCACTATGGCTACACCTTC; CDR3aa: CASSLFLAVAHYGYTF
v_gene: TRBV27; d_gene: TRBD1; j_gene: TRBJ2-7; abundance: .; CDR3nt: TGTGCCAGCAGCCGAGGGGGCAACCCCTACGAGCAGTACTTC; CDR3aa: CASSRGGNPYEQYF
v_gene: TRBV6-6; d_gene: .; j_gene: TRBJ2-5; abundance: once; CDR3nt: TGTGCCAGCAGTTACTCGAGTGGGGGGCAAGAGACCCAGTACTTC; CDR3aa: CASSYSSGGQETQYF
v_gene: TRBV7-8; d_gene: .; j_gene: TRBJ1-6; abundance: once; CDR3nt: TGTGCCAGCAGCTGGGCCAGCTCTACAAGCTCCTATAATTCACCCCTCCACTTT; CDR3aa: CASSWASSTSSYNSPLHF
v_gene: TRBV9; d_gene: TRBD1; j_gene: TRBJ1-1; abundance: .; CDR3nt: TGTGCCAGCAGCCTGGGGGACAGTGAAGCTTTCTTT; CDR3aa: CASSLGDSEAFF
v_gene: TRBV27; d_gene: TRBD1; j_gene: TRBJ2-7; abundance: .; CDR3nt: TGTGCCAGCAGTTTACTTACAGGGGCTTCCTACGAGCAGTACTTC; CDR3aa: CASSLLTGASYEQYF
v_gene: TRBV9; d_gene: .; j_gene: TRBJ2-2; abundance: once; CDR3nt: TGTGCCAGCAGCGAAAACACCGGGGAGCTGTTTTTT; CDR3aa: CASSENTGELFF
v_gene: TRBV11-3; d_gene: .; j_gene: TRBJ1-6; abundance: .; CDR3nt: TGTGCCAGCAGCTTAGTGCCGGGCTCACCCCTCCACTTT; CDR3aa: CASSLVPGSPLHF
v_gene: TRBV5-1; d_gene: TRBD1; j_gene: TRBJ2-2; abundance: .; CDR3nt: TGCGCCAGCAGCTTTTTGCCGGGACAGGGGAACACCGGGGAGCTGTTTTTT; CDR3aa: CASSFLPGQGNTGELFF
v_gene: TRBV10-1; d_gene: .; j_gene: TRBJ2-5; abundance: .; CDR3nt: TGCGCCAGCAGTGAGTCGTCTGCGTGGGGAGAGACCCAGTACTTC; CDR3aa: CASSESSAWGETQYF
v_gene: TRBV2; d_gene: .; j_gene: TRBJ2-4; abundance: .; CDR3nt: TGTGCCAGCTCTCAGACGGAGGCCAAAAACATTCAGTACTTC; CDR3aa: CASSQTEAKNIQYF
v_gene: TRBV2; d_gene: .; j_gene: TRBJ1-1; abundance: .; CDR3nt: TGTGCCAGCAGTGACCGCCCCCGGAGGACTGAAGCTTTCTTT; CDR3aa: CASSDRPRRTEAFF
v_gene: TRBV7-9; d_gene: TRBD1; j_gene: TRBJ2-5; abundance: .; CDR3nt: TGTGCCAGCAGCCGCCCAGGGGGCCGAGAGACCCAGTACTTC; CDR3aa: CASSRPGGRETQYF
v_gene: TRBV6-5; d_gene: TRBD2; j_gene: TRBJ2-3; abundance: .; CDR3nt: TGTGCCAGCAGTTACTCGCCTAGCGGGGGCTCAGATACGCAGTATTTT; CDR3aa: CASSYSPSGGSDTQYF
v_gene: TRBV7-2; d_gene: TRBD1; j_gene: TRBJ2-3; abundance: .; CDR3nt: TGTGCCAGCAGCTTCGACAGGGGACGAAGCACAGATACGCAGTATTTT; CDR3aa: CASSFDRGRSTDTQYF
v_gene: TRBV27; d_gene: .; j_gene: TRBJ2-2; abundance: .; CDR3nt: TGTGCCAGCAGTTTCGGGGTCTCCGGGGAGCTGTTTTTT; CDR3aa: CASSFGVSGELFF
v_gene: TRBV6-5; d_gene: .; j_gene: TRBJ1-2; abundance: medium-sized; CDR3nt: TGTGCCAGCAGTTATGGCCAGGGGATCTATGGCTACACCTTC; CDR3aa: CASSYGQGIYGYTF
v_gene: TRBV7-9; d_gene: .; j_gene: TRBJ2-6; abundance: .; CDR3nt: TGTGCCAGCAGCGACCGGGACAAAGGGTCTGGGGCCAACGTCCTGACTTTC; CDR3aa: CASSDRDKGSGANVLTF
v_gene: TRBV4-2; d_gene: TRBD2; j_gene: TRBJ2-4; abundance: .; CDR3nt: TGTGCCAGCAGCCAATTAGCGGGGGGATATAACATTCAGTACTTC; CDR3aa: CASSQLAGGYNIQYF
v_gene: TRBV7-9; d_gene: .; j_gene: TRBJ2-5; abundance: .; CDR3nt: TGTGCCAGCAGCTTCCTAGGCTCGGCAGAGACCCAGTACTTC; CDR3aa: CASSFLGSAETQYF
v_gene: TRBV6-5; d_gene: TRBD2; j_gene: TRBJ2-7; abundance: .; CDR3nt: TGTGCCAGCAGTTACTCGTCGGGGGGCGAGCAGTACTTC; CDR3aa: CASSYSSGGEQYF
v_gene: TRBV4-3; d_gene: .; j_gene: TRBJ1-6; abundance: .; CDR3nt: TGCGCCAGCAGCCAAGCACAGCTTTCACCCCTCCACTTT; CDR3aa: CASSQAQLSPLHF
v_gene: TRBV4-1; d_gene: .; j_gene: TRBJ2-1; abundance: .; CDR3nt: TGCGCCAGCAGCCGAACTAGGGGAAGTGAGCAGTTCTTC; CDR3aa: CASSRTRGSEQFF
v_gene: TRBV7-3; d_gene: TRBD1; j_gene: TRBJ2-2; abundance: .; CDR3nt: TGTGCCAGCAGCTGGACAGGGGGCACCGGGGAGCTGTTTTTT; CDR3aa: CASSWTGGTGELFF
v_gene: TRBV4-1; d_gene: .; j_gene: TRBJ2-1; abundance: .; CDR3nt: TGCGCCAGCAGCCAAGAAGGCAGGGCATACAATGAGCAGTTCTTC; CDR3aa: CASSQEGRAYNEQFF
v_gene: TRBV4-3; d_gene: .; j_gene: TRBJ2-7; abundance: .; CDR3nt: TGCGCCAGCAGCCACAGTTGGCTTCAGGGGGGCGGCGAGCAGTACTTC; CDR3aa: CASSHSWLQGGGEQYF
v_gene: TRBV9; d_gene: .; j_gene: TRBJ2-3; abundance: once; CDR3nt: TGTGCCAGCAGCCCTCGACACATTAGCACAGATACGCAGTATTTT; CDR3aa: CASSPRHISTDTQYF
v_gene: TRBV9; d_gene: .; j_gene: TRBJ2-2; abundance: medium-sized; CDR3nt: TGTGCCAGCAGCGTAATGGGAGCCGGGGAGCTGTTTTTT; CDR3aa: CASSVMGAGELFF
v_gene: TRBV9; d_gene: TRBD2; j_gene: TRBJ2-1; abundance: .; CDR3nt: TGTGCCAGCAGCGTAGGTGGCGGGGAGGGCAATGAGCAGTTCTTC; CDR3aa: CASSVGGGEGNEQFF
v_gene: TRBV7-9; d_gene: .; j_gene: TRBJ1-1; abundance: .; CDR3nt: TGTGCCAGCAGCTACCCCGAGAGGGGAAACACTGAAGCTTTCTTT; CDR3aa: CASSYPERGNTEAFF
v_gene: TRBV5-5; d_gene: .; j_gene: TRBJ2-7; abundance: .; CDR3nt: TGTGCCAGCAGCTTGGGGTTACAGGGTGGCTACGAGCAGTACTTC; CDR3aa: CASSLGLQGGYEQYF
v_gene: TRBV2; d_gene: TRBD2; j_gene: TRBJ2-5; abundance: .; CDR3nt: TGTGCCAGCAGTGATGGGCTAGCGGGGGAGGCAGAGACCCAGTACTTC; CDR3aa: CASSDGLAGEAETQYF
v_gene: TRBV23-1; d_gene: TRBD1; j_gene: TRBJ2-3; abundance: few; CDR3nt: TGCGCCAGCGCTAGAGACAGGGGGCTTAGCACAGATACGCAGTATTTT; CDR3aa: CASARDRGLSTDTQYF
v_gene: TRBV6-5; d_gene: TRBD1; j_gene: TRBJ1-2; abundance: .; CDR3nt: TGTGCCAGCAGTTACTCGGCAGGGGGTGAGGACTACACCTTC; CDR3aa: CASSYSAGGEDYTF
v_gene: TRBV30; d_gene: TRBD2; j_gene: TRBJ2-2; abundance: .; CDR3nt: TGTGCCTCATATAGGAGCCAGCGGGGCAACACCGGGGAGCTGTTTTTT; CDR3aa: CASYRSQRGNTGELFF
v_gene: TRBV5-4; d_gene: .; j_gene: TRBJ2-7; abundance: few; CDR3nt: TGTGCCAGCAGCCCCGGTACGTACGAGCAGTACTTC; CDR3aa: CASSPGTYEQYF
v_gene: TRBV7-2; d_gene: .; j_gene: TRBJ2-7; abundance: few; CDR3nt: TGTGCCAGCAGCTTAGTAAAGGACGAGCAGTACTTC; CDR3aa: CASSLVKDEQYF
v_gene: TRBV29-1; d_gene: .; j_gene: TRBJ2-7; abundance: .; CDR3nt: TGCAGCGTTGAAGAAGTGGGCAGTCCCTACGAGCAGTACTTC; CDR3aa: CSVEEVGSPYEQYF